Following are 21 T cell receptor beta chains from one sample sequenced in a study of T cell responses to AZD1222 COVID-19 vaccine (dated by TCRdb to the early 2020s). The time point label, as the study defines it: baseline before first vaccination. Library construction relied on the immunoSEQ multiplex PCR assay. The immuneACCESS repertoire file appears here via TCRdb, limited to in-frame rearrangements. These files lack a portion of the clones; in checked studies, under half of the deficit traces to unresolved V genes, and the cause of the others is not known. The table for this sample lists 100,000 to 150,000 clones; 80% to 90% of them were counted only once. The ten largest clones capture about 5.6% of the sample. The sequenced sample was peripheral blood, obtained on day 0 of AZD1222 vaccination. Every receptor here comes from an adult in good health.

The rearrangement joins TRBV11-3 to TRBJ1-2; D gene uncertain. Germline lookup yields CDR1 SGHNT and CDR2 YENEEA. This CDR3 comprises 12 residues. The V end was cut by 5 bases, the J end by 4 bases, with 8 bases between. In DNA, the CDR3 is TGTGCCAGCAGCAGAGGCATCTATGGCTACACCTTC. Its protein product is CASSRGIYGYTF.

This clone was seen a handful of times. V and J are TRBV6-5 and TRBJ1-2, with D tentatively TRBD1 (6 bases). V was cut by 9 bases and J by 6 bases, with 17 bases left in between. This CDR3 comprises 13 residues. Germline V gives CDR1 MNHEY, CDR2 SVGAGI. Here the CDR3 DNA reads TGTGCCAGGACTCACAGGGACCCCCATGGCTACACCTTC. Protein: CARTHRDPHGYTF.

The J gene is TRBJ2-6, the V gene TRBV7-2; 7 bases are shared with TRBD1. This CDR3 contains 17 residues. Trimming removed 1 base from V and 3 bases from J; junction bases left unmatched: 6. In germline, CDR1 is SGHTA, CDR2 FQGNSA. In nucleotides, the CDR3 is TGTGCCAGCAGCTTAGGGGACAGTGCCTTTGGGGCCAACGTCCTGACTTTC. This gives the protein CASSLGDSAFGANVLTF.

This clone counts as medium-sized (0.01 to 0.1%). V gene TRBV27 combines with J gene TRBJ1-1; the D is unclear. Germline V gives CDR1 MNHEY, CDR2 SMNVEV (reference sequence). The CDR3 is 15 amino acids. V was trimmed by 5 bases and J by 5 bases, leaving 18 bases between them. The chain's CDR3 is CASSTPGLTRTEAFF. DNA for the CDR3: TGTGCCAGCAGTACCCCAGGATTAACGAGGACTGAAGCTTTCTTT.

The rearrangement joins TRBV5-5 to TRBJ1-2; TRBD1 matches 12 bases. This CDR3 is 18 amino acids long. In germline, CDR1 is SGHKS, CDR2 YYEKEE (reference sequence). V was clipped by 4 bases and J by 1 base; unmatched bases: 11. CDR3 region: CASSLQAGTGGVNYGYTF. CDR3 nucleotides: TGTGCCAGCAGCCTTCAGGCCGGGACAGGGGGCGTTAACTATGGCTACACCTTC.

V usage is TRBV30 and J usage is TRBJ2-5; possibly TRBD1 or TRBD2 for D (5 bases each). The CDR3 covers 13 residues. V was pared by 1 base and J by 4 bases, with 10 bases between. CDR1 is GTSNPN, CDR2 SVGIG, per germline (reference sequence). As DNA, the CDR3 is TGTGCCTGGAGTGGAGGGGCCGGAGAGACCCAGTACTTC. It yields the protein CAWSGGAGETQYF.

The rearrangement links TRBV19 to TRBJ2-2; D is perhaps TRBD2 (5 bases). Germline values: CDR1 LNHDA, CDR2 SQIVND (reference sequence). The V end lost 6 bases, the J end lost 8 bases, and 19 bases lay between the germline ends. The length of the CDR3 is 15 residues. CDR3 coding DNA: TGTGCCAGTAGCCACGAAGGAGGTCAACCGGGGGAGCTGTTTTTT. This codes for CASSHEGGQPGELFF.

This clone was seen once. V usage is TRBV24-1 and J usage is TRBJ2-2; 8 positions agree with TRBD2. V lost 3 bases, J lost 6 bases, and 11 bases stayed unmatched. The CDR3 spans 17 residues. Germline lookup yields CDR1 KGHDR and CDR2 SFDVKD. The CDR3 reads CATSDPTLAGPPGELFF. CDR3 in DNA: TGTGCCACCAGTGATCCTACTCTAGCGGGTCCTCCCGGGGAGCTGTTTTTT.

The chain joins TRBV5-1 to TRBJ1-6; the D is unclear. From germline, CDR1 is SGHRS and CDR2 YFSETQ. The V end was cut by 3 bases, the J end by 5 bases, with 9 bases between. The CDR3 runs to 14 residues. CDR3 protein: CASSSDGNNSPLHF. DNA of the CDR3: TGCGCCAGCAGCTCGGACGGGAATAATTCACCCCTCCACTTT.

In the case of this clone: Other DNA variants within this sample encode the same CDR3. The chain combines TRBV6-5 with TRBJ1-5; D remains unclear. This CDR3 is 13 amino acids long. Per the germline V gene, CDR1 is MNHEY and CDR2 is SVGAGI. With 4 bases removed from V and 4 bases from J, the gap between germline ends came to 8 bases. The CDR3 reads CASSSQLNQPQHF. CDR3 nucleotides: TGTGCCAGCAGTTCCCAGCTAAATCAGCCCCAGCATTTT.

V gene TRBV10-3 combines with J gene TRBJ2-3, with 13 bases fitting TRBD2. The CDR3 runs to 17 residues. CDR1 is ENHRY, CDR2 SYGVKD, per germline. The V gene end was trimmed by 3 bases and the J gene end by 4 bases; junction bases not matched to a gene: 7. CDR3 amino acids: CAISDTGTSGKPDTQYF. Written as DNA, the CDR3 is TGTGCCATCAGTGACACCGGGACTAGCGGGAAACCAGATACGCAGTATTTT.

J is TRBJ1-2 and V is TRBV6-6, with 10 bases that match TRBD1. Germline-derived CDR1 and CDR2 are MNHNY and SVGAGI (reference sequence). The CDR3 is 16 amino acids. Losses at the gene ends were 4 bases for V and 1 base for J; bases not matched to a gene: 6. The CDR3 region is CASSSGGQGSNYGYTF. CDR3 nucleotides: TGTGCCAGCAGTTCGGGGGGACAGGGGAGTAACTATGGCTACACCTTC.

V and J are TRBV27 and TRBJ1-5; the D gene is possibly TRBD1 (5 bases). Germline lookup yields CDR1 MNHEY and CDR2 SMNVEV (reference sequence). This CDR3 region has 18 residues. With 5 bases removed from V and 0 bases from J, the gap between germline ends came to 20 bases. The CDR3 DNA reads as TGTGCCAGCAGTGCCACCGCCGGGGCCGTATATAGCAATCAGCCCCAGCATTTT. This encodes CASSATAGAVYSNQPQHF.

This clone was seen a few times. The chain has TRBV5-6 and TRBJ2-7, with D perhaps given as TRBD1 or TRBD2 (5 bases each). Trimming stripped 2 bases from V and 3 bases from J, with 12 bases between. Germline CDR1 and CDR2: SGHDT and YYEEEE. The length of the CDR3 is 14 residues. The CDR3 coding sequence is TGTGCCAGCAGCTTACAGGCAGGGAGCTACGAGCAGTACTTC. Its translation: CASSLQAGSYEQYF.

CDR3 sequence reads: CAQQTNTEAFF. The DNA for the CDR3 is TGTGCCCAACAGACGAACACTGAAGCTTTCTTT. V gene TRBV30 combines with J gene TRBJ1-1; D gene unclear. The V gene's germline CDR1 is GTSNPN and CDR2 SVGIG (reference sequence). This CDR3 comprises 11 residues. Trimming removed 8 bases from V and 1 base from J, with 8 bases in between.

The genes are TRBV3-1 (or the pseudogene TRBV3-2) and TRBJ1-2, with D possibly being TRBD1 (5 bases). V was pared by 5 bases and J by 2 bases, with 12 bases between. This CDR3 has 14 residues. Germline V CDR1 and CDR2: LGHDT, YNNKEL (reference sequence). CDR3 bases: TGTGCCAGCAGCTCACAGGCAGCGAACTATGGCTACACCTTC. Encoded protein: CASSSQAANYGYTF.

CDR3 sequence (DNA): TGTGCCAGTAGTACCTCGCAGATTAACTATGGCTACACCTTC. Its protein is CASSTSQINYGYTF. The chain employs TRBV19 and TRBJ1-2; D remains unclear. This CDR3 contains 14 residues. Trimming took 4 bases from V and 1 from J, leaving 10 bases between them. Germline values: CDR1 LNHDA, CDR2 SQIVND (reference sequence).

The chain recombines TRBV7-2 with TRBJ1-1; no clear D gene. The CDR3 is 14 residues long. The germline gives CDR1 SGHTA, CDR2 FQGNSA. Between the trimmed V and J ends, which lost 5 bases and 7 bases, there was a span of 17 bases. The CDR3: CASSRLTGWGEAFF. The CDR3 coding sequence is TGTGCCAGCAGCCGCCTGACGGGGTGGGGTGAAGCTTTCTTT. The full variable domain, in which reference TRBV7-2 and TRBJ1-1 provide the parts outside the CDR3, is GAGVSQSPSNKVTEKGKDVELRCDPISGHTALYWYRQSLGQGLEFLIYFQGNSAPDKSGLPSDRFSAERTGGSVSTLTIQRTQQEDSAVYLCASSRLTGWGEAFFGQGTRLTVV.

The chain is built from TRBV6-5 and TRBJ1-4, with 7 bases that match TRBD1. The CDR3 has 15 residues. Per the germline V gene, CDR1 is MNHEY and CDR2 is SVGAGI. The J segment lost 8 bases and the V segment lost 7 bases, leaving 13 bases of the junction unmatched. The CDR3 loop is CASNRRGGIAEKLFF. In DNA form, the CDR3 reads TGTGCCAGCAACCGCAGGGGGGGAATTGCGGAAAAACTGTTTTTT.

The rearrangement links TRBV30 to TRBJ1-3; D not resolved. Germline V gives CDR1 GTSNPN, CDR2 SVGIG (reference sequence). CDR3 length equals 12 residues. Trimming left V 7 bases short and J 3 bases short, with 10 bases between. CDR3 nucleotides: TGTGCCTCTCGGTCGGATGGAAACACCATATATTTT. Protein product: CASRSDGNTIYF.

The chain carries TRBV7-6 and TRBJ2-7; 11 bases match TRBD2. The CDR3 loop spans 17 amino acids. Germline CDR1 and CDR2: SGHVS and FNYEAQ. Trimming cost V 5 bases and J 0 bases; bases outside gene matches: 9. CDR3 in DNA: TGTGCCAGCAGCCCTCTAGCGGGAGGAGTTAGCTCCTACGAGCAGTACTTC. Its protein product is CASSPLAGGVSSYEQYF.